The TCR beta chain described here comes from a study of beta chain features in type 1 diabetes. Study-level results: Relative to healthy donors, patients appeared to have naive, central memory and Treg TCRB repertoires that were more similar. In every one of the four CD4+ subsets, TCRB CDR3s were moderately but significantly shorter in Type 1 diabetes patients.

Since all of the isolated RNA was reverse transcribed, expressed TCRB transcripts were what got sequenced. Here immunoSEQ multiplex PCR was the method, and the copy in TCRdb shows in-frame clones only, minus some. Of approximately 160,000 clones listed, approximately 62% are singletons. CDR1 and CDR2 (germline): SQVTM, ANQGSEA. Unmatched junction bases numbered 6, after V lost 7 bases and J lost 3 bases. This CDR3 is 14 amino acids long. As regards this clone: Its specificity is not known.

Via the markers CD45RO/CCR7/CD25/CD127/CD95/CD27, stem cell-like memory, regulatory, central memory and naive CD4+ cells were sorted. Input material: naive CD4+ T cells from blood. This clonotype was obtained from a man aged 25-40 years with type 1 diabetes. This chain uses TRBV29-1 with TRBJ2-2; 9 bases agree with TRBD1. The CDR3, as DNA: TGCAGCGGGGGACAGGGCGGGGACACCGGGGAGCTGTTTTTT. Protein: CSGGQGGDTGELFF.